A single sample is the source of the 9 T cell receptor beta chains below, sequenced in a study of blood T cell repertoires in COVID-19. The protocol was immunoSEQ multiplex PCR, while the TCRdb copy is restricted to in-frame clones and leaves out a portion. The sample has about 160,000 clones, approximately 88% seen once. Sequenced sample: peripheral blood. The receptor set was obtained from a woman aged 55-69 years who had recovered from COVID-19.

This chain connects TRBV9 to TRBJ2-4; tentative D call: TRBD1 (5 bases). The ends were cut back, 0 bases at V and 0 bases at J, with 19 bases in the middle. The length of the CDR3 is 19 residues. Germline V gene sequence: CDR1 SGDLS, CDR2 YYNGEE. This CDR3 is CASSVALGVFDGAKNIQYF. The CDR3 bases are TGTGCCAGCAGCGTAGCTCTAGGGGTCTTTGATGGAGCCAAAAACATTCAGTACTTC. The variable domain in full, completed from reference TRBV9 and TRBJ2-4, reads DSGVTQTPKHLITATGQRVTLRCSPRSGDLSVYWYQQSLDQGLQFLIQYYNGEERAKGNILERFSAQQFPDLHSELNLSSLELGDSALYFCASSVALGVFDGAKNIQYFGAGTRLSVL.

The chain links TRBV28 to TRBJ2-1; 7 nucleotides agree with TRBD1. Trimming at V came to 6 bases and at J to 6 bases, leaving 14 bases not matched to a gene. This CDR3 contains 16 residues. CDR1 is MDHEN, CDR2 SYDVKM, per germline. This CDR3 reads CASSQVGQNVVNEQFF. The CDR3 coding sequence is TGTGCCAGCAGCCAAGTGGGACAGAATGTAGTCAATGAGCAGTTCTTC.

The V and J genes are TRBV29-1 and TRBJ2-7; D is possibly TRBD2 (7 bases). Germline lookup yields CDR1 SQVTM and CDR2 ANQGSEA. The CDR3 contains 13 residues. Between the trimmed V and J ends, which lost 0 bases and 5 bases, there was a span of 11 bases. The CDR3 loop is CSVEDGGRNEQYF. The CDR3 region has the DNA TGCAGCGTTGAAGACGGGGGGCGGAACGAGCAGTACTTC.

The rearrangement joins TRBV6-5 to TRBJ2-5; maybe TRBD1 (7 bases). Germline CDR1 reads MNHEY; CDR2 reads SVGAGI. CDR3 length: 13 residues. Trimming removed 6 bases at V and 5 bases at J, with 13 bases between. The CDR3 bases are TGTGCCAGCAGGTCCCCAGGGGGGGAGACCCAGTACTTC. Translated: CASRSPGGETQYF.

The chain recombines TRBV6-6 with TRBJ1-5; 8 positions agree with TRBD1. This CDR3 comprises 15 residues. J gave up 3 bases and V 7 bases, and 8 bases lay outside the gene matches. CDR1 is MNHNY, CDR2 SVGAGI, per germline (reference sequence). CDR3 protein: CASTGTGASNQPQHF. The CDR3 coding sequence is TGTGCCAGCACCGGGACAGGTGCTTCCAATCAGCCCCAGCATTTT.

The chain recombines TRBV10-3 with TRBJ1-3; D not certain. Germline V gene sequence: CDR1 ENHRY, CDR2 SYGVKD. With 5 bases removed from V and 1 base from J, the gap between germline ends came to 6 bases. CDR3 length equals 13 residues. The DNA for the CDR3 is TGTGCCATCAGTCCGGGGTCTGGAAACACCATATATTTT. Residues: CAISPGSGNTIYF.

This CDR3 is CATSEPGLAEQETQYF. The DNA of the CDR3 is TGTGCCACCAGTGAACCGGGACTAGCGGAACAAGAGACCCAGTACTTC. The V call is TRBV24-1, the J call TRBJ2-5, with TRBD2 matching 11 bases. The V gene's germline CDR1 is KGHDR and CDR2 SFDVKD. The CDR3 consists of 16 residues. V was clipped by 4 bases and J by 2 bases; unmatched bases: 5.

This chain uses TRBV6-5 with TRBJ1-1; no clear D gene. Trimming pared 2 bases from V and 4 bases from J, leaving 11 bases between. This CDR3 has 14 amino acids. Germline values: CDR1 MNHEY, CDR2 SVGAGI. CDR3 DNA: TGTGCCAGCAGTTACCGAGGGTTAAGCACTGAAGCTTTCTTT. Its translation: CASSYRGLSTEAFF.

This clone turned up a few times. This sequence joins TRBV10-3 and TRBJ1-5; TRBD1 matches 7 bases. Trimming took 8 bases from V and 0 from J; bases not matched to a gene: 1. Germline V gene sequence: CDR1 ENHRY, CDR2 SYGVKD. CDR3 length equals 13 residues. The CDR3 loop is CAIGTASNQPQHF. The CDR3 bases are TGTGCCATCGGGACAGCTAGCAATCAGCCCCAGCATTTT.